The 5 T cell receptor beta chains in this list originate from one sample, sequenced in a study of CD4 T cells in relation to SARS-CoV-2 and coronaviruses (dated by TCRdb to about 2021). The antigens of these receptors remain unknown. CD4+ T cells from unexposed donors were collected before the COVID-19 pandemic (2011-2018). After around 11 days of culture, CD4+ T cells were isolated with the EasySep CD4+ T cell isolation kit. To prepare the library, the immunoSEQ multiplex PCR assay was applied. As stored in TCRdb, this immuneACCESS dataset retains in-frame rearrangements with V and J assigned. A fraction of the clones does not appear; measured against another copy, unresolved V genes explain less than half of the discrepancy, and the remainder lacks a known reason. This sample comprises under 20,000 clones, about 70% of them detected only once. The ten largest clones capture roughly 30% of the sample.

What was sequenced was CD4+ T cells from PBMCs, cultured in vitro. These receptors all stem from a human donor in good health.

The gene calls are TRBV27 and TRBJ1-1, with D uncertain. The CDR3 spans 14 residues. V lost 5 bases and J lost 0, with 10 bases in between. The germline gives CDR1 MNHEY, CDR2 SMNVEV (reference sequence). CDR3 in DNA: TGTGCCAGCAGTCCCCGGACGGTGAACACTGAAGCTTTCTTT. Translated: CASSPRTVNTEAFF.

The rearrangement uses TRBV21-1 and TRBJ2-1; TRBD2, the table's D call, lacks a check against the DNA. TRBV21-1 has pseudogene status. The length of the CDR3 is 16 residues. The DNA of the CDR3 is TGTGCCAGCAGCAAAGAATCCAGCGGGAGGTGCGGTGAGCAGTTCTTC. Protein sequence: CASSKESSGRCGEQFF.

The V gene is TRBV11-2, the J gene TRBJ2-7, with D tentatively TRBD1 or TRBD2 (5 bases each). The CDR3 has 18 amino acids. Looked up from germline, CDR1 is SGHAT and CDR2 is FQNNGV. V gave up 5 bases and J gave up 1 base, with 24 bases separating them. CDR3 sequence (DNA): TGTGCCAGCAGCCTCTCCCCTTCCCGGGACGGGGAATCCTACGAGCAGTACTTC. Its protein is CASSLSPSRDGESYEQYF.

In DNA, the CDR3 is TGCGCCAGCAGCCGAGAGGTGGAAGAGACCCAGTACTTC. This sequence encodes CASSREVEETQYF. The J gene is TRBJ2-5, the V gene TRBV4-1; D is undetermined. The germline V and J ends were trimmed by 4 bases and 3 bases, with 9 bases remaining between them. This CDR3 is built from 13 residues. Germline values: CDR1 MGHRA, CDR2 YSYEKL.

This clone was counted only a few times. J is TRBJ2-7 and V is TRBV6-5, with 8 bases identical to TRBD2. V was pared by 8 bases and J by 3 bases, with 6 bases of the junction left unmatched. The germline V gene encodes CDR1 MNHEY and CDR2 SVGAGI. The CDR3 totals 13 residues. CDR3 amino acids: CASGSGSGYEQYF. CDR3 DNA sequence: TGTGCCAGCGGCAGCGGGAGCGGCTACGAGCAGTACTTC.